The 15 T cell receptor beta chains below were found in one sample sequenced in a study of cytomegalovirus exposure and HLA in healthy donors. Primers included in the PCR were 60 Vbeta and 13 Jbeta primers. The protocol was immunoSEQ multiplex PCR, while the TCRdb copy is restricted to in-frame clones and leaves out a portion. Of roughly 160,000 clones listed, roughly 67% are singletons. Source material: PBMCs. These receptors were obtained from a woman between 18 and 29 years old in good health and CMV-seropositive.

The chain has TRBV7-2 and TRBJ2-7; 8 bases are a match to TRBD2. Germline-derived CDR1 and CDR2 are SGHTA and FQGNSA. Trimming took 5 bases from V and 2 from J; bases not matched to a gene: 11. This CDR3 is built from 16 residues. Here the CDR3 reads CASSPEGGGRPYEQYF. The CDR3 DNA follows: TGTGCCAGCAGCCCCGAAGGCGGGGGGCGCCCCTACGAGCAGTACTTC.

This chain uses TRBV7-2 with TRBJ2-7; D is ambiguous. This CDR3 region has 11 residues. The V end was cut by 1 base, the J end by 6 bases, with 4 bases between. CDR1 is SGHTA and CDR2 is FQGNSA in the germline V gene. The CDR3 DNA is TGTGCCAGCAGCTTAGTCGGCGAGCAGTACTTC. It specifies CASSLVGEQYF.

The chain links TRBV7-9 to TRBJ2-5; D might be TRBD1 (5 bases). The CDR3 spans 16 residues. The germline CDR1 and CDR2 sequences are SEHNR and FQNEAQ (reference sequence). Trimming took off 1 base at V and 0 bases at J, with 12 bases between the two ends. DNA for the CDR3: TGTGCCAGCAGCTTAGGGGCTGGCAGGGACCAAGAGACCCAGTACTTC. Translation gives CASSLGAGRDQETQYF.

The chain joins TRBV5-8 to TRBJ1-4; 8 positions agree with TRBD1. Trimming at V came to 3 bases and at J to 0 bases, leaving 1 base not matched to a gene. Germline V gene sequence: CDR1 SGHTS, CDR2 YDEGEE. The CDR3 covers 15 residues. The CDR3, as DNA: TGTGCCAGCAGCTCGGGACAGGCAACTAATGAAAAACTGTTTTTT. Translating it yields CASSSGQATNEKLFF. Drawing the rest from reference TRBV5-8 and TRBJ1-4, the complete variable domain is EAGVTQSPTHLIKTRGQQATLRCSPISGHTSVYWYQQALGLGLQFLLWYDEGEERNRGNFPPRFSGRQFPNYSSELNVNALELEDSALYLCASSSGQATNEKLFFGSGTQLSVL.

This chain joins TRBV29-1 and TRBJ2-1, with unresolved D. Germline CDR1 reads SQVTM; CDR2 reads ANQGSEA. The CDR3 is made up of 12 amino acids. V was clipped by 3 bases and J by 3 bases, with 6 bases between them. The chain's CDR3 is CSVDYGYNEQFF. The CDR3 DNA reads as TGCAGCGTTGATTACGGCTACAATGAGCAGTTCTTC.

The chain carries TRBV5-4 and TRBJ1-1; maybe TRBD1 (5 bases). V lost 7 bases to trimming and J lost 1 base, with 23 bases between them. The CDR3 is made up of 17 amino acids. Germline values: CDR1 SGHNT, CDR2 YYREEE (reference sequence). The CDR3, as DNA: TGTGCCAGCGGGCAGGGAGGGGCCGCCCCCGCGAACACTGAAGCTTTCTTT. Protein sequence: CASGQGGAAPANTEAFF.

The chain combines TRBV7-2 with TRBJ1-2, with D tentatively TRBD1 (5 bases). From germline, CDR1 is SGHTA and CDR2 FQGNSA. The CDR3 is 13 residues long. The ends were cut back, 6 bases at V and 8 bases at J, with 16 bases in the middle. The DNA of the CDR3 is TGTGCCAGCAGGGGGGGTGGCTTGTCGGGCTACACCTTC. It yields the protein CASRGGGLSGYTF.

The chain has TRBV19 and TRBJ2-2; D is perhaps TRBD1 (6 bases). CDR3 length equals 12 residues. CDR1 and CDR2 (germline): LNHDA, SQIVND (reference sequence). V lost 8 bases to trimming and J lost 8 bases, with 12 bases between them. CDR3 amino acids: CASGQIVGELFF. The CDR3, as DNA: TGTGCCAGTGGACAGATTGTGGGGGAGCTGTTTTTT.

J is TRBJ1-5 and V is TRBV11-2; 8 bases line up with TRBD1. CDR1 is SGHAT, CDR2 FQNNGV, per germline. Losses at the gene ends were 5 bases for V and 4 bases for J; bases not matched to a gene: 4. The CDR3 is 14 amino acids. CDR3 sequence (DNA): TGTGCCAGCAGCGCGACAGGGGTGAATCAGCCCCAGCATTTT. As protein: CASSATGVNQPQHF. Filled out from reference TRBV11-2 and TRBJ1-5, the complete variable domain reads EAGVAQSPRYKIIEKRQSVAFWCNPISGHATLYWYQQILGQGPKLLIQFQNNGVVDDSQLPKDRFSAERLKGVDSTLKIQPAKLEDSAVYLCASSATGVNQPQHFGDGTRLSIL.

This rearrangement joins TRBV7-3 to TRBJ2-5; 7 bases are a match to TRBD1. Looked up from germline, CDR1 is SGHTA and CDR2 is FQGTGA. CDR3 length equals 14 residues. The junction had 5 bases not matched to a gene; V was cut back by 4 bases and J by 3 bases. CDR3 in DNA: TGTGCCAGCAGCTCCCTCGGGACAGAAGAGACCCAGTACTTC. Translated, it gives CASSSLGTEETQYF.

V is TRBV30 and J is TRBJ2-2, with D maybe TRBD2 (7 bases). The CDR3 is 15 amino acids. The germline gives CDR1 GTSNPN, CDR2 SVGIG (reference sequence). V gave up 1 base and J gave up 3 bases, with 12 bases separating them. The CDR3 sequence is CAWSGGGADTGELFF. The CDR3 DNA follows: TGTGCCTGGAGTGGTGGGGGGGCCGACACCGGGGAGCTGTTTTTT.

V usage is TRBV7-9 and J usage is TRBJ2-3; D ambiguous. Per the germline V gene, CDR1 is SEHNR and CDR2 is FQNEAQ (reference sequence). V was cut by 6 bases and J by 3 bases, with 4 bases left in between. The CDR3 loop spans 11 amino acids. CDR3 DNA: TGTGCCAGCAGGCGGACAGATACGCAGTATTTT. It codes for CASRRTDTQYF.

V usage is TRBV5-4 and J usage is TRBJ2-5; D perhaps matches TRBD1 (6 bases). CDR3 length: 14 amino acids. Trimming pared 3 bases from V and 3 bases from J, leaving 12 bases between. Looked up from germline, CDR1 is SGHNT and CDR2 is YYREEE (reference sequence). CDR3 in amino acids: CASSSPQGKETQYF. The CDR3 DNA reads as TGTGCCAGCAGCTCACCCCAGGGGAAAGAGACCCAGTACTTC. The whole variable domain, remainder taken from reference TRBV5-4 and TRBJ2-5, is ETGVTQSPTHLIKTRGQQVTLRCSSQSGHNTVSWYQQALGQGPQFIFQYYREEENGRGNFPPRFSGLQFPNYSSELNVNALELDDSALYLCASSSPQGKETQYFGPGTRLLVL.

The chain couples TRBV30 to TRBJ2-7; 7 bases map to TRBD1. The germline V gene encodes CDR1 GTSNPN and CDR2 SVGIG (reference sequence). The CDR3 spans 13 residues. V was pared by 3 bases and J by 5 bases, with 7 bases of the junction left unmatched. CDR3 bases: TGTGCCTGGAGCGCCGACAGGGACCACGAGCAGTACTTC. Protein: CAWSADRDHEQYF.

V is TRBV6-4 and J is TRBJ2-2, with 8 bases aligning to TRBD1. The junction had 2 bases not matched to a gene; V was cut back by 6 bases and J by 2 bases. This CDR3 is built from 14 residues. Germline-derived CDR1 and CDR2 are MRHNA and SNTAGT. This CDR3 reads CASRGQANTGELFF. CDR3 sequence (DNA): TGTGCCAGCAGGGGACAGGCTAACACCGGGGAGCTGTTTTTT.